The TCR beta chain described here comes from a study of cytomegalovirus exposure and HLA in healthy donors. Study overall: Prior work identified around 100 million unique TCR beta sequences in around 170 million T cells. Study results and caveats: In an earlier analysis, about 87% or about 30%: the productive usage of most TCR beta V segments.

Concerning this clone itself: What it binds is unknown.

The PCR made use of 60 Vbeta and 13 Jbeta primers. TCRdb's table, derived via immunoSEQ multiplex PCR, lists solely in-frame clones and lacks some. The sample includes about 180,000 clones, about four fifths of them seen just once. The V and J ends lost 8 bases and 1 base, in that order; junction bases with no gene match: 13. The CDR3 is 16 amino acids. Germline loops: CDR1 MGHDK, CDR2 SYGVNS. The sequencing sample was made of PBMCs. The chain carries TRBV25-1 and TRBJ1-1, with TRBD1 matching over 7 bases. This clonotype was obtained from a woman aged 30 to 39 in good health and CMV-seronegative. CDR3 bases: TGTGCCAGCGGACCCCTAAGGGACAGTTCGAACACTGAAGCTTTCTTT. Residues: CASGPLRDSSNTEAFF.